These 23 T cell receptor beta chains share one sample of origin, sequenced in a study of T cell responses to AZD1222 COVID-19 vaccine. Generated by immunoSEQ multiplex PCR, the TCRdb table keeps only in-frame clones and is missing some. The sample includes 250,000 to 300,000 clones, 90% to 95% of them seen just once. Material: peripheral blood, obtained 28 days after the second AZD1222 dose. The receptors shown here come from an adult who received the AZD1222 COVID-19 vaccine.

The chain employs TRBV4-3 and TRBJ1-2; D uncertain. Between the trimmed V and J ends, which lost 0 bases and 5 bases, there was a span of 7 bases. Looked up from germline, CDR1 is LGHNA and CDR2 is YSLEER. The CDR3 sequence is 13 residues long. The chain's CDR3 is CASSQDRRYGYTF. The DNA for the CDR3 is TGCGCCAGCAGCCAAGATCGTAGGTATGGCTACACCTTC.

The chain recombines TRBV6-2 or TRBV6-3 with TRBJ1-5; possibly TRBD1 for D (5 bases). The CDR3 extends over 13 amino acids. The germline V and J ends were trimmed by 5 bases and 1 base, with 6 bases remaining between them. Germline CDR1 is MNHEY and CDR2 is SVGEGT. CDR3 DNA sequence: TGTGCCAGCAGTAGGGACAGCAATCAGCCCCAGCATTTT. Translation gives CASSRDSNQPQHF.

This clone has a single count. The chain carries TRBV20-1 and TRBJ2-1; 8 bases fit TRBD2. Germline CDR1 and CDR2: DFQATT and SNEGSKA (reference sequence). There are 10 residues in the CDR3. The V gene end was trimmed by 7 bases and the J gene end by 10 bases; junction bases not matched to a gene: 3. For the CDR3, the DNA is TGCAGTGGAGCGGGAGAGGAGCAGTTCTTC. Protein sequence: CSGAGEEQFF.

This clone has only one observation. The chain couples TRBV5-1 to TRBJ2-7, with 7 nucleotides matching TRBD1. The CDR3 spans 20 residues. The trim removed 4 bases at V and 0 bases at J, leaving 22 bases unmatched. Germline V gives CDR1 SGHRS, CDR2 YFSETQ. The CDR3 here is CASSTLSGTVTSPSSYEQYF. The DNA of the CDR3 is TGCGCCAGCAGCACGCTATCCGGGACAGTGACCTCCCCGAGCTCCTACGAGCAGTACTTC.

The chain links TRBV7-8 to TRBJ2-4; D is uncertain. This CDR3 spans 16 amino acids. CDR1 is SGHVS and CDR2 is FQNEAQ in the germline V gene. Trimming pared 5 bases from V and 0 bases from J, leaving 14 bases between. The CDR3 DNA reads TGTGCCAGCAGCCCCTCCAGGTTGCTAGCCAAAAACATTCAGTACTTC. Its protein is CASSPSRLLAKNIQYF. Drawing the rest from reference TRBV7-8 and TRBJ2-4, the complete variable domain is GAGVSQSPRYKVAKRGQDVALRCDPISGHVSLFWYQQALGQGPEFLTYFQNEAQLDKSGLPSDRFFAERPEGSVSTLKIQRTQQEDSAVYLCASSPSRLLAKNIQYFGAGTRLSVL.

J is TRBJ2-2 and V is TRBV27; 10 bases map to TRBD2. CDR1 and CDR2 (germline): MNHEY, SMNVEV (reference sequence). V lost 8 bases, J lost 6 bases, and 12 bases stayed unmatched. This CDR3 has 16 amino acids. DNA for the CDR3: TGTGCCAGCGGATCGGGACTAGCGTATGGCTCCGGGGAGCTGTTTTTT. Protein sequence: CASGSGLAYGSGELFF.

The chain carries TRBV12-3 or TRBV12-4 and TRBJ1-2; 7 bases agree with TRBD1. This CDR3 has 11 amino acids. Unmatched junction bases numbered 2, after V lost 6 bases and J lost 7 bases. CDR3 nucleotides: TGTGCCAGCAGCAGGGGGACTGGCTACACCTTC. It specifies CASSRGTGYTF.

The chain is built from TRBV27 and TRBJ2-1; D unclear. CDR1 MNHEY and CDR2 SMNVEV come from the germline V gene (reference sequence). Trimming removed 2 bases from V and 4 bases from J, with 6 bases in between. This CDR3 region has 13 residues. Here the CDR3 reads CASSLLGYNEQFF. In DNA, the CDR3 is TGTGCCAGCAGTTTACTGGGTTACAATGAGCAGTTCTTC.

The CDR3 DNA is TGCGCCAGCAGCTTGGGCAGGGGGCGAGGGACTGAAGCTTTCTTT. This encodes CASSLGRGRGTEAFF. The rearrangement uses TRBV5-1 and TRBJ1-1; 8 bases are shared with TRBD1. The CDR3 runs to 15 residues. The germline V gene has CDR1 SGHRS and CDR2 YFSETQ. The V segment lost 0 bases and the J segment 5 bases; nucleotides outside the gene matches: 6.

V and J are TRBV19 and TRBJ2-4; TRBD2 matches 9 bases. CDR3 length: 15 amino acids. The trim removed 7 bases at V and 3 bases at J, leaving 7 bases unmatched. Germline CDR1 and CDR2: LNHDA and SQIVND (reference sequence). CDR3 nucleotide sequence: TGTGCCAGTACCGCGGGGGGGCAGCTCAAAAACATTCAGTACTTC. Translated, it gives CASTAGGQLKNIQYF.

The chain couples TRBV7-9 to TRBJ2-3; the D is unclear. There are 14 residues in the CDR3. Germline assignment: CDR1 SEHNR and CDR2 FQNEAQ (reference sequence). The V end was cut by 3 bases, the J end by 5 bases, with 12 bases between. CDR3 in DNA: TGTGCCAGCAGCTTTGGGCCTGCCGGAGATACGCAGTATTTT. Translating gives CASSFGPAGDTQYF.

In its sample, this clone was seen once. V is TRBV6-5 and J is TRBJ2-7; 7 nucleotides line up with TRBD1. Per germline, CDR1 MNHEY and CDR2 SVGAGI. This CDR3 is 11 amino acids long. Losses at the gene ends were 6 bases for V and 9 bases for J; bases not matched to a gene: 5. CDR3 amino acids: CASSLGGLQYF. CDR3 in DNA: TGTGCCAGCAGCTTAGGGGGCTTGCAGTACTTC.

CDR3 amino acids: CASSPPRGWEKLFF. CDR3 DNA: TGTGCCAGCAGCCCCCCCCGGGGATGGGAAAAACTGTTTTTT. The chain uses TRBV28 and TRBJ1-4; D not certain. The CDR3 totals 14 residues. CDR1 and CDR2 from the germline V gene are MDHEN and SYDVKM. V was trimmed by 6 bases and J by 8 bases, leaving 16 bases between them.

This sequence joins TRBV7-9 and TRBJ2-2; D assignment may be TRBD1 or TRBD2 (5 bases each). CDR3 length: 14 residues. The germline V gene has CDR1 SEHNR and CDR2 FQNEAQ (reference sequence). Trimming removed 7 bases at V and 6 bases at J, with 15 bases between. The CDR3 DNA reads as TGTGCCAGCACCCGAGGGGTAGGCGCCGGGGAGCTGTTTTTT. This sequence encodes CASTRGVGAGELFF.

This clone appeared a few times. The chain combines TRBV28 with TRBJ2-7, with D possibly TRBD2 on 7 matching bases. CDR1 is MDHEN, CDR2 SYDVKM, per germline. The V gene lost 6 bases and the J gene lost 3 bases, with 12 bases spanning the gap. This CDR3 contains 13 residues. The CDR3 region is CASRRGGGYEQYF. As DNA, the CDR3 is TGTGCCAGCAGAAGGGGAGGGGGCTACGAGCAGTACTTC.

This sequence joins TRBV25-1 and TRBJ1-2; weak D call: TRBD1 (6 bases). The germline V and J ends were trimmed by 6 bases and 2 bases, with 10 bases remaining between them. CDR3 length: 13 residues. The germline gives CDR1 MGHDK, CDR2 SYGVNS. As DNA, the CDR3 is TGTGCCAGCAGAGAGGGGGGAAACTATGGCTACACCTTC. Encoded protein: CASREGGNYGYTF.

V is TRBV19 and J is TRBJ1-4; TRBD1 matches at 8 bases. Per germline, CDR1 LNHDA and CDR2 SQIVND (reference sequence). The CDR3 runs 16 residues. With 4 bases clipped from V and 8 bases from J, the junction kept 12 bases outside the gene matches. The CDR3 loop reads CASSTLQGDQKEKLFF. CDR3 nucleotides: TGTGCCAGTAGTACCCTACAGGGGGATCAGAAGGAAAAACTGTTTTTT. The entire variable domain, with the rest obtained from reference TRBV19 and TRBJ1-4, is as follows: DGGITQSPKYLFRKEGQNVTLSCEQNLNHDAMYWYRQDPGQGLRLIYYSQIVNDFQKGDIAEGYSVSREKKESFPLTVTSAQKNPTAFYLCASSTLQGDQKEKLFFGSGTQLSVL.

The chain combines TRBV29-1 with TRBJ2-1; D gene ambiguous. With 3 bases removed from V and 2 bases from J, the gap between germline ends came to 8 bases. The CDR3 length is 13 residues. The germline CDR1 and CDR2 sequences are SQVTM and ANQGSEA. The CDR3 sequence: CSVEMEPYNEQFF. Written as DNA, the CDR3 is TGCAGCGTTGAGATGGAGCCCTACAATGAGCAGTTCTTC.

V gene TRBV6-2 or TRBV6-3 combines with J gene TRBJ2-1; D is unclear. The CDR3 length is 12 residues. Trimming pared 4 bases from V and 8 bases from J, leaving 9 bases between. CDR1 is MNHEY, CDR2 SVGEGT, per germline. The CDR3: CASSSPVHEQFF. The CDR3 DNA follows: TGTGCCAGCAGTTCCCCGGTCCATGAGCAGTTCTTC.

The chain has TRBV5-1 and TRBJ2-1, with D possibly TRBD1 on 5 matching bases. V was trimmed by 2 bases and J by 10 bases, leaving 13 bases between them. Germline V lookup: CDR1 SGHRS, CDR2 YFSETQ. This CDR3 spans 13 amino acids. The CDR3 DNA follows: TGCGCCAGCAGCTTCCGGACAACGGGCGAGCAGTTCTTC. It is translated as CASSFRTTGEQFF.

This clone was observed a single time. The V and J genes are TRBV3-1 (or the pseudogene TRBV3-2) and TRBJ1-4; 9 nucleotides line up with TRBD1. The CDR3 has 14 residues. V was clipped by 1 base and J by 8 bases; unmatched bases: 2. The V gene's germline CDR1 is LGHDT and CDR2 YNNKEL (reference sequence). The chain's CDR3 is CASSQAGQGEKLFF. For the CDR3, the DNA is TGTGCCAGCAGCCAAGCCGGACAGGGGGAAAAACTGTTTTTT.

The rearrangement uses TRBV2 and TRBJ1-1, with 7 bases identical to TRBD1. The germline V gene encodes CDR1 SNHLY and CDR2 FYNNEI. Unmatched junction bases numbered 13, after V lost 8 bases and J lost 7 bases. The CDR3 extends over 14 amino acids. CDR3 DNA: TGTGCCAGCTTACTTCAGAGGAACAGGGGTGAAGCTTTCTTT. It codes for CASLLQRNRGEAFF. The full variable domain, with the rest looked up from reference TRBV2 and TRBJ1-1, is EPEVTQTPSHQVTQMGQEVILRCVPISNHLYFYWYRQILGQKVEFLVSFYNNEISEKSEIFDDQFSVERPDGSNFTLKIRSTKLEDSAMYFCASLLQRNRGEAFFGQGTRLTVV.

The chain joins TRBV3-1 (or the pseudogene TRBV3-2) to TRBJ1-2; D ambiguous. From germline, CDR1 is LGHDT and CDR2 YNNKEL (reference sequence). This CDR3 is 13 amino acids long. V was pared by 3 bases and J by 8 bases, with 13 bases between. The CDR3 protein is CASSHSQIRGYTF. For the CDR3, the DNA is TGTGCCAGCAGCCATTCCCAGATTAGGGGCTACACCTTC.